The 25 T cell receptor beta chains below come from one sample, sequenced in a study of response to subunit inactivated influenza vaccine. One entry per CDR3 protein results from TCRdb running MiXCR on the RT-PCR reads. Here the sample spans a few hundred thousand distinct CDR3 sequences, 20% to 25% being singletons. The input for sequencing was PBMCs from blood, taken approximately 22 months after vaccination. The receptors stem from a man aged 50 to 69 who received an inactivated influenza vaccine.

This clonotype was detected ten times or more. This sequence joins TRBV12-3 or TRBV12-4 and TRBJ1-6, with unresolved D. The germline V and J ends were trimmed by 4 bases and 7 bases, with 2 bases remaining between them. The CDR3 runs 11 residues. The CDR3, as DNA: TGTGCCAGCAGTTCCAATTCACCCCTCCACTTT. It codes for CASSSNSPLHF.

V usage is TRBV10-3 and J usage is TRBJ2-5; no reliable D call. Germline lookup yields CDR1 ENHRY and CDR2 SYGVKD. The CDR3 is made up of 12 amino acids. Trimming took 5 bases from V and 1 from J, leaving 5 bases between them. The CDR3 spells CAISKVQETQYF. The CDR3 nucleotides read TGTGCCATCAGTAAGGTCCAAGAGACCCAGTACTTC.

In its sample, this clonotype was seen many times. CDR3 DNA: TGCGCCAGCAGCCACCAAAACCCCGGGACAGCGAACTATGGCTACACCTTC. Protein sequence: CASSHQNPGTANYGYTF. The chain links TRBV4-3 to TRBJ1-2; 7 bases align to TRBD1. The CDR3 length is 17 residues. Germline CDR1 LGHNA, CDR2 YSLEER. V lost 3 bases and J lost 2; bases outside the gene matches: 12.

The chain recombines TRBV2 with TRBJ2-5; 10 bases align to TRBD2. The CDR3 extends over 12 amino acids. Trimming removed 8 bases from V and 4 bases from J; junction bases left unmatched: 1. CDR1 is SNHLY and CDR2 is FYNNEI in the germline V gene. The CDR3 nucleotides read TGTGCCAGCCGACTAGCGGGAGAGACCCAGTACTTC. It codes for CASRLAGETQYF.

The chain links TRBV3-1 to TRBJ2-7, with a weak D call TRBD1 (7 bases). This CDR3 contains 12 residues. The ends were cut back, 4 bases at V and 6 bases at J, with 10 bases in the middle. Germline V gene sequence: CDR1 LGHDT, CDR2 YNNKEL (reference sequence). The CDR3 here is CASSLQGGEQYF. The CDR3, as DNA: TGTGCCAGCAGCCTCCAGGGGGGCGAGCAGTACTTC.

The chain employs TRBV4-2 and TRBJ1-6; 10 bases line up with TRBD1. J gave up 9 bases and V 4 bases, and 0 bases lay outside the gene matches. Germline CDR1 and CDR2: LGHNA and YNFKEQ. The CDR3 totals 13 residues. The CDR3 is CASSRTGGSPLHF. DNA of the CDR3: TGTGCCAGCAGCCGGACAGGGGGTTCACCCCTCCACTTT.

In this sample, this clonotype turned up a few times. The J gene is TRBJ2-1, the V gene TRBV2, with D possibly matching TRBD2 (6 bases). This CDR3 has 15 amino acids. Germline V lookup: CDR1 SNHLY, CDR2 FYNNEI. V lost 1 base, J lost 4 bases, and 11 bases lay in between. The CDR3 loop reads CASSEGLGAYNEQFF. The CDR3 nucleotides are TGTGCCAGCAGTGAAGGACTAGGTGCGTACAATGAGCAGTTCTTC. The variable domain in full, completed from reference TRBV2 and TRBJ2-1, reads EPEVTQTPSHQVTQMGQEVILRCVPISNHLYFYWYRQILGQKVEFLVSFYNNEISEKSEIFDDQFSVERPDGSNFTLKIRSTKLEDSAMYFCASSEGLGAYNEQFFGPGTRLTVL.

The chain employs TRBV7-6 and TRBJ1-4, with D possibly being TRBD1 (5 bases). Deletions cut 4 bases from V and 4 bases from J, with 13 bases between. The CDR3 length is 15 residues. The germline CDR1 and CDR2 sequences are SGHVS and FNYEAQ. CDR3 DNA: TGTGCCAGCAGCTCATATGGACAACTTAATGAAAAACTGTTTTTT. It codes for CASSSYGQLNEKLFF.

The chain has TRBV20-1 and TRBJ1-2; D gene ambiguous. CDR3 length: 16 amino acids. V lost 0 bases and J lost 0, with 14 bases in between. CDR1 is DFQATT, CDR2 SNEGSKA, per germline (reference sequence). DNA for the CDR3: TGCAGTGCTAGAGATCTGTACGGCCTACCTAACTATGGCTACACCTTC. It specifies CSARDLYGLPNYGYTF.

This clonotype has a handful of counts. The chain recombines TRBV28 with TRBJ2-3; 7 bases agree with TRBD2. J gave up 1 base and V 4 bases, and 5 bases lay outside the gene matches. The CDR3 length is 15 residues. Germline V lookup: CDR1 MDHEN, CDR2 SYDVKM. The CDR3 sequence: CASSSKRGGTDTQYF. The CDR3 DNA reads as TGTGCCAGCAGTTCCAAGCGGGGCGGCACAGATACGCAGTATTTT. Full variable domain (rest looked up from reference TRBV28 and TRBJ2-3): DVKVTQSSRYLVKRTGEKVFLECVQDMDHENMFWYRQDPGLGLRLIYFSYDVKMKEKGDIPEGYSVSREKKERFSLILESASTNQTSMYLCASSSKRGGTDTQYFGPGTRLTVL.

The CDR3 spells CASSLVGGGASEQYF. DNA of the CDR3: TGTGCCAGCAGCTTAGTTGGCGGGGGGGCCAGCGAGCAGTACTTC. The chain employs TRBV7-2 and TRBJ2-7, with 9 bases lining up with TRBD2. V lost 1 base, J lost 6 bases, and 7 bases stayed unmatched. The V gene's germline CDR1 is SGHTA and CDR2 FQGNSA. This CDR3 contains 15 residues.

The gene calls are TRBV2 and TRBJ2-1; D not resolved. Germline V gives CDR1 SNHLY, CDR2 FYNNEI. There are 16 residues in the CDR3. Trimming shortened V by 7 bases and J by 0 bases, and 16 bases separated the two germline ends. DNA of the CDR3: TGTGCCAGCAAGGTGGCTCTCGGTAGCTCCTACAATGAGCAGTTCTTC. Translation gives CASKVALGSSYNEQFF.

The chain joins TRBV15 to TRBJ2-3, with 10 bases lining up with TRBD2. V gave up 3 bases and J gave up 1 base; unmatched junction bases: 10. The CDR3 runs to 18 residues. CDR1 is LNHNV and CDR2 is YYDKDF in the germline V gene (reference sequence). As DNA, the CDR3 is TGTGCCACCAGCAGGTTTATAGCGGGGGGCCCCCGCACAGATACGCAGTATTTT. Encoded protein: CATSRFIAGGPRTDTQYF. The variable domain in full, with the rest retrieved from reference TRBV15 and TRBJ2-3, is DAMVIQNPRYQVTQFGKPVTLSCSQTLNHNVMYWYQQKSSQAPKLLFHYYDKDFNNEADTPDNFQSRRPNTSFCFLDIRSPGLGDTAMYLCATSRFIAGGPRTDTQYFGPGTRLTVL.

A few counts support this clonotype. The V call is TRBV4-1, the J call TRBJ1-1, with 8 bases fitting TRBD1. Germline V gives CDR1 MGHRA, CDR2 YSYEKL. This CDR3 contains 17 residues. Germline trimming cut 3 bases from V and 0 bases from J; bases unmatched to any gene: 9. The CDR3 sequence: CASSHPRTGTMNTEAFF. CDR3 nucleotides: TGCGCCAGCAGCCATCCCCGGACAGGGACTATGAACACTGAAGCTTTCTTT.

In this sample, this clonotype turned up many times. The V call is TRBV29-1, the J call TRBJ1-1; TRBD1 matches 7 bases. CDR1 SQVTM and CDR2 ANQGSEA come from the germline V gene. The CDR3 is made up of 11 amino acids. V lost 8 bases to trimming and J lost 5 bases; unmatched junction nucleotides: 5. The CDR3 nucleotides are TGCAGCTCATTCAGGGGGACTGAAGCTTTCTTT. As protein: CSSFRGTEAFF.

The chain is built from TRBV15 and TRBJ2-3; tentative D call: TRBD1 (5 bases). V lost 0 bases, J lost 5 bases, and 12 bases lay in between. Germline V CDR1 and CDR2: LNHNV, YYDKDF (reference sequence). The CDR3 totals 15 residues. The CDR3 here is CATSRDRATIDTQYF. The CDR3 region has the DNA TGTGCCACCAGCAGAGACAGGGCTACCATAGATACGCAGTATTTT. Full variable domain (missing parts from reference TRBV15 and TRBJ2-3): DAMVIQNPRYQVTQFGKPVTLSCSQTLNHNVMYWYQQKSSQAPKLLFHYYDKDFNNEADTPDNFQSRRPNTSFCFLDIRSPGLGDTAMYLCATSRDRATIDTQYFGPGTRLTVL.

Only a few counts were recorded for this clonotype. The chain links TRBV28 to TRBJ1-1; maybe TRBD1 (6 bases). The CDR3 contains 14 residues. The V gene lost 1 base and the J gene lost 4 bases, with 10 bases spanning the gap. The germline gives CDR1 MDHEN, CDR2 SYDVKM. The CDR3 nucleotides are TGTGCCAGCAGTTTATACAGGGAAGGCACTGAAGCTTTCTTT. It specifies CASSLYREGTEAFF.

This clonotype was picked up many times. The chain recombines TRBV10-3 with TRBJ1-1, with D maybe TRBD1 (6 bases). CDR1 and CDR2 from the germline V gene are ENHRY and SYGVKD. With 3 bases removed from V and 4 bases from J, the gap between germline ends came to 9 bases. The length of the CDR3 is 13 residues. The CDR3 region is CAISDRGVTEAFF. CDR3 DNA: TGTGCCATCAGTGACAGGGGAGTCACTGAAGCTTTCTTT.

The CDR3 reads CASSSPPGVNTGELFF. As DNA, the CDR3 is TGTGCCAGCAGCTCCCCCCCGGGTGTGAACACCGGGGAGCTGTTTTTT. This chain joins TRBV7-2 and TRBJ2-2; D not resolved. The CDR3 sequence is 16 residues long. CDR1 and CDR2 (germline): SGHTA, FQGNSA. Deletions cut 4 bases from V and 1 base from J, with 13 bases between.

The chain carries TRBV6-5 and TRBJ1-1; possible D gene TRBD1, 5 bases. This CDR3 comprises 15 residues. Germline CDR1 and CDR2: MNHEY and SVGAGI. Trimming cost V 4 bases and J 0 bases, with 12 bases left between them. The DNA of the CDR3 is TGTGCCAGCAGTTTTGGGGGGGTTATGAACACTGAAGCTTTCTTT. Translation: CASSFGGVMNTEAFF.

Of note for this clonotype: This clone may be a read error of a much larger clone one base away. The CDR3 reads CASSLKTGTGDYCYTF. The CDR3 nucleotides are TGTGCCAGCAGCCTAAAGACCGGGACAGGGGACTATTGCTACACCTTC. The chain recombines TRBV13 with TRBJ1-2; TRBD1 matches at 10 bases. CDR1 and CDR2 (germline): PRHDT, FYEKMQ (reference sequence). This CDR3 has 16 residues.

A few counts support this clonotype. The chain is built from TRBV9 and TRBJ1-1; 12 bases match TRBD1. Germline V gene lookup returns CDR1 SGDLS and CDR2 YYNGEE. V shed 4 bases, J shed 5 bases, and the junction held 12 bases outside the gene matches. The CDR3 is 17 residues long. The CDR3 DNA reads TGTGCCAGCAGCTCCCGAGGGGGACAGGGGGCAGGGACTGAAGCTTTCTTT. Its translation is CASSSRGGQGAGTEAFF. Based on the CDR3 plus reference TRBV9 and TRBJ1-1, the full variable domain is DSGVTQTPKHLITATGQRVTLRCSPRSGDLSVYWYQQSLDQGLQFLIQYYNGEERAKGNILERFSAQQFPDLHSELNLSSLELGDSALYFCASSSRGGQGAGTEAFFGQGTRLTVV.

This chain uses TRBV20-1 with TRBJ1-5; perhaps TRBD1 as D (5 bases). Germline V CDR1 and CDR2: DFQATT, SNEGSKA (reference sequence). The length of the CDR3 is 15 residues. V was clipped by 0 bases and J by 2 bases, with 11 bases between them. The chain's CDR3 is CSARDHRQGNQPQHF. In DNA, the CDR3 is TGCAGTGCTAGAGATCACAGGCAGGGCAATCAGCCCCAGCATTTT.

This clonotype was seen only a few times. The rearrangement links TRBV20-1 to TRBJ2-5; D is perhaps TRBD2 (6 bases). Germline CDR1 is DFQATT and CDR2 is SNEGSKA (reference sequence). V was trimmed by 5 bases and J by 0 bases, leaving 19 bases between them. There are 16 residues in the CDR3. CDR3 sequence: CSAVDVAGKYQETQYF. The CDR3 region has the DNA TGCAGTGCTGTCGACGTGGCGGGAAAATACCAAGAGACCCAGTACTTC.

The chain carries TRBV24-1 and TRBJ2-1, with a possible D match to TRBD2 (6 bases). Between the trimmed V and J ends, which lost 4 bases and 6 bases, there was a span of 18 bases. The CDR3 contains 16 residues. In germline, CDR1 is KGHDR, CDR2 SFDVKD. CDR3 loop: CATSEVSGERGNEQFF. The CDR3 DNA reads TGTGCCACCAGTGAGGTGTCGGGGGAGAGGGGCAATGAGCAGTTCTTC.